Below are 32 T cell receptor beta chains sequenced from a single sample in a study of Graves' ophthalmopathy and Graves' hyperthyroidism. As the template, RNA transcripts were used to amplify TCR beta CDR3 regions. RT-PCR in the first round used HTBI primers; a second-round multiplex PCR followed. TCRdb re-called the multiplex PCR reads through MiXCR, storing one row per CDR3 protein. The sample records about 480,000 distinct CDR3 sequences, over 13% being singletons. Sequencing was performed on blood. All receptors come from a woman in her 30s with Graves' ophthalmopathy.

Many counts were recorded for this clonotype. The V call is TRBV20-1, the J call TRBJ2-5, with no clear D. Trimming removed 1 base from V and 4 bases from J, with 13 bases in between. CDR3 length: 14 residues. Looked up from germline, CDR1 is DFQATT and CDR2 is SNEGSKA (reference sequence). The CDR3 DNA sequence: TGCAGTGCTAGAGCGTGGGCGAATATAGAGACCCAGTACTTC. It specifies CSARAWANIETQYF.

This rearrangement joins TRBV20-1 to TRBJ2-2; 10 bases align to TRBD2. V lost 1 base to trimming and J lost 5 bases; unmatched junction nucleotides: 4. The CDR3 is 15 residues long. CDR1 is DFQATT, CDR2 SNEGSKA, per germline (reference sequence). CDR3 coding DNA: TGCAGTGCTAGAGCTAGGACTAGCGGTACCGGGGAGCTGTTTTTT. It encodes CSARARTSGTGELFF.

The sample holds many counts of this clonotype. As DNA, the CDR3 is TGCAGCGTTGAGATCGGGGCCCAAGAGACCCAGTACTTC. Protein: CSVEIGAQETQYF. The chain couples TRBV29-1 to TRBJ2-5; D assignment may be TRBD1 or TRBD2 (5 bases each). V shed 3 bases and J shed 1 base, with 9 bases lying between them. Germline-derived CDR1 and CDR2 are SQVTM and ANQGSEA. This CDR3 is built from 13 residues.

The V and J genes are TRBV5-4 and TRBJ2-5; maybe TRBD2 (7 bases). This CDR3 is built from 15 residues. V lost 4 bases and J 5 bases, leaving 18 bases between the germline ends. CDR1 SGHNT and CDR2 YYREEE come from the germline V gene (reference sequence). CDR3 amino acids: CASSIRGGAGETQYF. The CDR3 nucleotides are TGTGCCAGCAGCATTAGGGGGGGGGCCGGGGAGACCCAGTACTTC.

This clonotype was found many times. The CDR3 loop is CSASQINQPQHF. CDR3 nucleotide sequence: TGCAGTGCTAGTCAGATCAATCAGCCCCAGCATTTT. This sequence joins TRBV20-1 and TRBJ1-5; D not certain. V was cut by 3 bases and J by 3 bases, with 6 bases left in between. This CDR3 has 12 amino acids. Germline CDR1 reads DFQATT; CDR2 reads SNEGSKA (reference sequence).

This clonotype was observed many times. The chain carries TRBV12-3 or TRBV12-4 and TRBJ1-2; 7 bases are shared with TRBD1. This CDR3 has 14 amino acids. V shed 7 bases and J 4 bases; nucleotides not matched to a gene: 9. CDR3 DNA: TGTGCCAGCATCGAAACAGGGGTTGGCTATGGCTACACCTTC. Translation gives CASIETGVGYGYTF.

This clonotype showed up just once. The chain has TRBV18 and TRBJ1-2, with D possibly being TRBD1 (5 bases). With 2 bases removed from V and 7 bases from J, the gap between germline ends came to 14 bases. Germline assignment: CDR1 KGHSH and CDR2 LQKENI. CDR3 length: 14 amino acids. As DNA, the CDR3 is TGTGCCAGCTCACCATCCCCCCCGGGGGGTGGCTACACCTTC. Its translation: CASSPSPPGGGYTF.

This clonotype was found many times. The V and J genes are TRBV14 and TRBJ1-2, with D perhaps TRBD1 (5 bases). The CDR3 has 16 residues. The ends were cut back, 4 bases at V and 1 base at J, with 16 bases in the middle. Germline V CDR1 and CDR2: SGHDN, FVKESK. Written as DNA, the CDR3 is TGTGCCAGCAGCCGCACCGGGACTCTCTTTAACTATGGCTACACCTTC. It encodes CASSRTGTLFNYGYTF.

This clonotype was seen ten or more times. This chain joins TRBV12-5 and TRBJ1-2; D not certain. CDR3 length equals 12 residues. Germline V gene lookup returns CDR1 LGHNT and CDR2 FRNRAP. V lost 4 bases, J lost 8 bases, and 11 bases lay in between. The CDR3 bases are TGTGCTAGTGGTTCCCCGACTGAAGGCTACACCTTC. It encodes CASGSPTEGYTF.

This clonotype appeared a few times. The chain uses TRBV30 and TRBJ2-6, with a tentative D call TRBD2 (6 bases). Germline V gene sequence: CDR1 GTSNPN, CDR2 SVGIG (reference sequence). The CDR3 contains 16 residues. The V gene lost 3 bases and the J gene lost 0 bases, with 12 bases spanning the gap. The CDR3 coding sequence is TGTGCCTGGAGCCGGGACTTCAGCTCTGGGGCCAACGTCCTGACTTTC. It specifies CAWSRDFSSGANVLTF.

The chain links TRBV3-1 to TRBJ1-2, with D tentatively TRBD1 (6 bases). The CDR3 length is 11 residues. CDR1 is LGHDT, CDR2 YNNKEL, per germline (reference sequence). Trimming took off 10 bases at V and 8 bases at J, with 14 bases between the two ends. The DNA for the CDR3 is TGTGCCACCCTACAGGGATCAGGCTACACCTTC. Translation gives CATLQGSGYTF.

This clonotype occurred a few times. The rearrangement joins TRBV5-5 to TRBJ1-6; possibly TRBD1 for D (6 bases). V lost 4 bases and J lost 0, with 14 bases in between. The CDR3 has 17 amino acids. Germline-derived CDR1 and CDR2 are SGHKS and YYEKEE (reference sequence). The CDR3 sequence is CASSPDSRHSYNSPLHF. The CDR3 coding sequence is TGTGCCAGCAGCCCGGACAGTCGCCACTCCTATAATTCACCCCTCCACTTT.

To note about this clonotype: One end of the junction varies from germline; a read error may be responsible. V is TRBV9 and J is TRBJ1-5; 7 bases match TRBD1. Germline V gene lookup returns CDR1 SGDLS and CDR2 YYNGEE. This CDR3 comprises 14 residues. CDR3 bases: TGTGTCAGCAGCGTAGGCACAGGGGATCAGCCCCAGCATTTT. This translates into CVSSVGTGDQPQHF.

The sample holds many counts of this clonotype. The chain employs TRBV6-2 or TRBV6-3 and TRBJ2-7; D gene uncertain. Trimming left V 5 bases short and J 4 bases short, with 21 bases between. The germline V gene has CDR1 MNHEY and CDR2 SVGEGT. The CDR3 extends over 16 amino acids. The CDR3 spells CASSARLMIVTYEQYF. The CDR3 DNA follows: TGTGCCAGCAGTGCTCGTCTTATGATCGTCACTTACGAGCAGTACTTC.

This clonotype was seen repeatedly, ten times or more. J is TRBJ1-5 and V is TRBV6-2 or TRBV6-3, with 7 bases identical to TRBD1. The length of the CDR3 is 16 residues. Trimming took 5 bases from V and 9 from J; bases not matched to a gene: 16. Per germline, CDR1 MNHEY and CDR2 SVGEGT. CDR3 in amino acids: CASSLSTGIGSGPQHF. CDR3 nucleotide sequence: TGTGCCAGCAGTCTCTCGACAGGGATTGGATCGGGGCCCCAGCATTTT.

The sample holds many counts of this clonotype. The chain has TRBV24-1 and TRBJ1-2, with D tentatively TRBD1 (5 bases). The germline V and J ends were trimmed by 9 bases and 1 base, with 8 bases remaining between them. CDR3 length: 12 amino acids. The germline V gene has CDR1 KGHDR and CDR2 SFDVKD. The CDR3 DNA follows: TGTGCCACCCTAGACAGTAACTATGGCTACACCTTC. Translating it yields CATLDSNYGYTF.

This clonotype showed up just a few times. The CDR3 region has the DNA TGTGCCACCAGTGATTTAACAGGGTTCGGATACATTCAGTACTTC. Translation: CATSDLTGFGYIQYF. The chain recombines TRBV24-1 with TRBJ2-4; D is possibly TRBD1 (6 bases). The CDR3 length is 15 residues. V was cut by 1 base and J by 8 bases, with 14 bases left in between. Germline CDR1 reads KGHDR; CDR2 reads SFDVKD.

The chain links TRBV19 to TRBJ2-5; D not certain. Germline lookup yields CDR1 LNHDA and CDR2 SQIVND (reference sequence). V shed 9 bases and J shed 9 bases, with 20 bases lying between them. The CDR3 sequence is 13 residues long. The CDR3 loop reads CASSLLGPTAQYF. CDR3 bases: TGTGCCAGCAGTTTATTGGGCCCCACGGCCCAGTACTTC.

This clonotype was counted ten times or more. V usage is TRBV5-1 and J usage is TRBJ1-1; 7 positions agree with TRBD1. The V gene end was trimmed by 0 bases and the J gene end by 8 bases; junction bases not matched to a gene: 7. CDR1 and CDR2 (germline): SGHRS, YFSETQ. The CDR3 sequence is 14 residues long. Here the CDR3 reads CASSLEGQADEAFF. The DNA for the CDR3 is TGCGCCAGCAGCTTGGAAGGACAGGCCGACGAAGCTTTCTTT.

The sample holds many counts of this clonotype. The chain combines TRBV28 with TRBJ2-7; the match to TRBD1 covers 7 bases. The CDR3 is 14 amino acids. J gave up 2 bases and V 5 bases, and 6 bases lay outside the gene matches. Germline CDR1 is MDHEN and CDR2 is SYDVKM. Here the CDR3 DNA reads TGTGCCAGCAGTACCGACAGGGTGGCCTACGAGCAGTACTTC. This sequence encodes CASSTDRVAYEQYF. The whole variable domain, remainder taken from reference TRBV28 and TRBJ2-7, is DVKVTQSSRYLVKRTGEKVFLECVQDMDHENMFWYRQDPGLGLRLIYFSYDVKMKEKGDIPEGYSVSREKKERFSLILESASTNQTSMYLCASSTDRVAYEQYFGPGTRLTVT.

This clonotype was observed many times. V gene TRBV11-3 combines with J gene TRBJ2-7, with D tentatively TRBD1 (5 bases). This CDR3 spans 15 amino acids. Germline V gene lookup returns CDR1 SGHNT and CDR2 YENEEA. Trimming took off 1 base at V and 2 bases at J, with 12 bases between the two ends. The CDR3: CASSLGSGMAYEQYF. For the CDR3, the DNA is TGTGCCAGCAGCTTAGGTTCAGGGATGGCCTACGAGCAGTACTTC.

This clonotype has a count of ten or more. The chain joins TRBV3-1 to TRBJ1-1; D possibly corresponds to TRBD1 (5 bases). The germline V gene has CDR1 LGHDT and CDR2 YNNKEL (reference sequence). The CDR3 has 15 amino acids. V was cut by 0 bases and J by 4 bases, with 12 bases left in between. The CDR3 DNA reads TGTGCCAGCAGCCAAGAGGGGTCGAGGGGCACTGAAGCTTTCTTT. It codes for CASSQEGSRGTEAFF. Full variable domain (missing parts from reference TRBV3-1 and TRBJ1-1): DTAVSQTPKYLVTQMGNDKSIKCEQNLGHDTMYWYKQDSKKFLKIMFSYNNKELIINETVPNRFSPKSPDKAHLNLHINSLELGDSAVYFCASSQEGSRGTEAFFGQGTRLTVV.

The chain employs TRBV20-1 and TRBJ1-2; D is possibly TRBD1 (5 bases). V was trimmed by 5 bases and J by 10 bases, leaving 20 bases between them. CDR1 DFQATT and CDR2 SNEGSKA come from the germline V gene (reference sequence). The CDR3 has 13 amino acids. CDR3 loop: CSASQGDSMAYTF. The CDR3 nucleotides are TGCAGTGCTTCTCAAGGGGACTCTATGGCCTACACCTTC.

This clonotype appeared many times. The chain uses TRBV6-2 or TRBV6-3 and TRBJ1-1, with a tentative D call TRBD1 (6 bases). Germline CDR1 MNHEY, CDR2 SVGEGT. V gave up 0 bases and J gave up 3 bases, with 20 bases separating them. This CDR3 region has 18 residues. CDR3 region: CASSYSSPTGSKDTEAFF. CDR3 coding DNA: TGTGCCAGCAGTTACTCGAGCCCCACAGGGAGTAAAGACACTGAAGCTTTCTTT.

This clonotype was counted ten times or more. The chain combines TRBV19 with TRBJ2-7; 7 nucleotides match TRBD2. This CDR3 contains 13 residues. The germline V gene has CDR1 LNHDA and CDR2 SQIVND (reference sequence). The trim removed 3 bases at V and 3 bases at J, leaving 2 bases unmatched. The CDR3 is CASSMAGVYEQYF. Here the CDR3 DNA reads TGTGCCAGTAGTATGGCGGGGGTCTACGAGCAGTACTTC. Together with reference TRBV19 and TRBJ2-7, the CDR3 gives the full variable domain: DGGITQSPKYLFRKEGQNVTLSCEQNLNHDAMYWYRQDPGQGLRLIYYSQIVNDFQKGDIAEGYSVSREKKESFPLTVTSAQKNPTAFYLCASSMAGVYEQYFGPGTRLTVT.

This clonotype was observed many times. The chain combines TRBV12-3 or TRBV12-4 with TRBJ2-7; TRBD1 matches 8 bases. The trim removed 8 bases at V and 3 bases at J, leaving 6 bases unmatched. This CDR3 spans 13 amino acids. The CDR3 bases are TGTGCCAGCCAGACGGGACAGGACTACGAGCAGTACTTC. This sequence encodes CASQTGQDYEQYF.

The chain combines TRBV12-3 or TRBV12-4 with TRBJ2-7; 10 nucleotides line up with TRBD2. The CDR3 has 16 residues. J gave up 5 bases and V 7 bases, and 14 bases lay outside the gene matches. CDR3 residues: CASTSESGRAFHEQYF. The CDR3 bases are TGTGCCAGCACCTCGGAGAGCGGGAGGGCCTTCCACGAGCAGTACTTC.

This clonotype was recorded at least ten times. The genes are TRBV12-3 or TRBV12-4 and TRBJ1-5; D perhaps matches TRBD1 (6 bases). The germline V and J ends were trimmed by 2 bases and 6 bases, with 29 bases remaining between them. CDR3 length equals 20 residues. CDR3 loop: CASSLILPLQGTTETQPQHF. CDR3 in DNA: TGTGCCAGCAGTTTAATTTTGCCCTTACAGGGAACGACCGAAACTCAGCCCCAGCATTTT.

This clonotype was counted many times. As DNA, the CDR3 is TGTGCCAGCAGCGGACTAGCGGGGGTTCAAGAGACCCAGTACTTC. This encodes CASSGLAGVQETQYF. J is TRBJ2-5 and V is TRBV28; 13 bases are a match to TRBD2. V was pared by 6 bases and J by 2 bases, with 3 bases of the junction left unmatched. The CDR3 covers 15 residues. CDR1 and CDR2 (germline): MDHEN, SYDVKM.

There are many counts of this clonotype. The chain couples TRBV7-9 to TRBJ2-5; no clear D gene. The CDR3 is made up of 12 amino acids. V was trimmed by 4 bases and J by 3 bases, leaving 6 bases between them. Germline values: CDR1 SEHNR, CDR2 FQNEAQ (reference sequence). CDR3 protein: CASSSQKETQYF. The CDR3 DNA reads TGTGCCAGCAGCTCCCAGAAAGAGACCCAGTACTTC.

This clonotype was detected ten times or more. CDR3 residues: CASSYSRDSSYEQYF. The CDR3 DNA follows: TGTGCCAGCAGTTACTCTCGGGACAGCTCCTACGAGCAGTACTTC. J is TRBJ2-7 and V is TRBV6-5; TRBD1 agrees at 7 bases. The ends lost 0 bases at V and 0 bases at J; junction bases unmatched: 2. This CDR3 spans 15 amino acids. From germline, CDR1 is MNHEY and CDR2 SVGAGI.

This clonotype was counted ten times or more. This chain uses TRBV6-2 or TRBV6-3 with TRBJ2-7; no clear D. Germline V gene lookup returns CDR1 MNHEY and CDR2 SVGEGT. The V end lost 6 bases, the J end lost 3 bases, and 18 bases lay between the germline ends. The CDR3 is 15 residues long. CDR3 bases: TGTGCCAGCAGCATCGCCAGGTCCAGTCACTACGAGCAGTACTTC. This translates into CASSIARSSHYEQYF.